This T cell receptor (beta chain) was captured by sequencing in a study of post-analysis software for immune sequencing data. Broader study findings: Patients had higher frequencies than controls of roughly 5 TRBV segments, including TRBV5-6, TRBV5-1 and TRBV20-1.

The CDR3 is made up of 13 amino acids. Germline CDR1 is MNHEY and CDR2 is SVGEGT. Trimming shortened V by 6 bases and J by 6 bases, and 12 bases separated the two germline ends. In its sample, this clonotype was seen a few times. What it binds is not known. Unique molecular identifiers were built into the TCR beta cDNA libraries. TCRdb used MiXCR to reprocess the PCR reads, holding one entry per CDR3 protein. The sample yields hundreds of thousands of distinct CDR3 sequences, 25% to 30% seen once. What was sequenced was blood. The genes are TRBV6-2 or TRBV6-3 and TRBJ1-5; D is possibly TRBD1 (6 bases). This TCR came from a girl aged 10 to 17 with multiple sclerosis. The CDR3 coding sequence is TGTGCCAGCAGCGCTCAGGGGTCTCAGCCCCAGCATTTT. This gives the protein CASSAQGSQPQHF.